This T cell receptor (beta chain) appears in the sequencing data of a study of breast tumors, draining lymph nodes, adjacent tissues. A word on this clonotype: Its specificity is not known. This clone may be a read error of a much larger clone one base away.

Study-wide results and limits: Findings are consistent with lymph node origin and intratumoral expansion of most tumor T cells. Tumors had less TCR diversity than lymph nodes, more than nontumor tissue. Tumor and nontumor repertoires were significantly more similar in luminal-like than in basal-like breast cancer.

Each CDR3 protein is one row after TCRdb ran MiXCR on the multiplex PCR reads. The table has about 66,000 distinct CDR3 sequences, over 40% seen once. V was clipped by 5 bases and J by 2 bases, with 16 bases between them. Germline V gene lookup returns CDR1 SGHAT and CDR2 FQDESV (reference sequence). The CDR3 covers 15 residues. The sequenced sample consisted of breast tumor tissue. The chain is built from TRBV11-1 and TRBJ2-7; tentatively, D is TRBD2 (6 bases). The receptor's source is a female donor with breast cancer. Some clones in this sample may be carry-over from other donors' samples. The CDR3 sequence: CASSIGGMEAYEQYF. CDR3 bases: TGTGCCAGCAGCATTGGGGGGATGGAAGCCTACGAGCAGTACTTC.